The entry below gives a single T cell receptor beta chain sequence along with its context. Its specificity is unknown. The data stem from a study of ipilimumab plus nivolumab after autologous stem cell transplantation. Overall study results and limits: Per the authors, repertoire, Treg and microbiota data justify further study.

This CDR3 has 15 amino acids. Looked up from germline, CDR1 is LNHDA and CDR2 is SQIVND (reference sequence). Unmatched junction bases numbered 7, after V lost 3 bases and J lost 5 bases. The protocol was immunoSEQ multiplex PCR, while the TCRdb copy is restricted to in-frame clones and leaves out a portion. The sample lists roughly 86,000 clones, more than 80% occurring once. Checkpoint therapy with ipilimumab 1 mg/kg began 14 to 28 days after transplant. Through week 26, nivolumab 3 mg/kg IV was given weeks 1, 4, 7, 10, then biweekly. This TCR came from a male donor with diffuse large B-cell lymphoma. The chain couples TRBV19 to TRBJ1-1; 9 nucleotides line up with TRBD1. Sequencing used PBMCs, obtained in a trial of ipilimumab plus nivolumab as post-transplant consolidation. The DNA for the CDR3 is TGTGCCAGTAGTATGGGCTTACAGGGGGCGACTGAAGCTTTCTTT. As protein: CASSMGLQGATEAFF.